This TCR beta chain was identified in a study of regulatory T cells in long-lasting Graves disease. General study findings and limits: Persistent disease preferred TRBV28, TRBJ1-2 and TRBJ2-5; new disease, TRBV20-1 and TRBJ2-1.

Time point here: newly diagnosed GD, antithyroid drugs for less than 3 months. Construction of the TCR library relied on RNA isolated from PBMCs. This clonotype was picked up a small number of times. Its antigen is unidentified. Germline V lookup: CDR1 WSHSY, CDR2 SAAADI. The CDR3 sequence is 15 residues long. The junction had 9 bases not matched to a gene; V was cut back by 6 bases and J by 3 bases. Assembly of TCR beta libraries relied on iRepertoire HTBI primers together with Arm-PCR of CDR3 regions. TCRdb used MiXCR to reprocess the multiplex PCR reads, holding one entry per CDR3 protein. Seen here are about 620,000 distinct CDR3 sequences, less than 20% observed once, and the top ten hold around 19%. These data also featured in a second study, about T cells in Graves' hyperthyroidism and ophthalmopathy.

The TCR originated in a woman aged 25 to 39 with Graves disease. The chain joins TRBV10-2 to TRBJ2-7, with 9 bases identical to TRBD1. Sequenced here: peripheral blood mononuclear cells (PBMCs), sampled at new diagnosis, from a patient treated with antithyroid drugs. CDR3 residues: CASRAIQGQGYEQYF. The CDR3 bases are TGCGCCAGCAGGGCCATCCAGGGACAGGGCTACGAGCAGTACTTC.